Listed here are 28 T cell receptor beta chains from one sample, sequenced in a study of T cells in Graves' hyperthyroidism and ophthalmopathy. TCR beta CDR3 regions were amplified from RNA. The HTBI primer set was used in a first-round RT-PCR of the TCR CDR3. A single record per CDR3 protein comes from TCRdb applying MiXCR to the multiplex PCR reads. The sample yields 550,000 to 600,000 distinct CDR3 sequences, about 14% seen once. The sample taken for sequencing was blood. Every receptor here comes from a woman between 18 and 29 years old with Graves' ophthalmopathy.

At least ten counts were recorded for this clonotype. DNA of the CDR3: TGTGCCAGCAGTTTACTGGCCGGGACAGCGCAGTACTTC. It yields the protein CASSLLAGTAQYF. The V and J genes are TRBV7-2 and TRBJ2-7, with 7 bases fitting TRBD1. The V segment lost 6 bases and the J segment 9 bases; nucleotides outside the gene matches: 11. The CDR3 covers 13 residues. Germline V gene sequence: CDR1 SGHTA, CDR2 FQGNSA. Combining the CDR3 with reference TRBV7-2 and TRBJ2-7 gives the whole variable domain GAGVSQSPSNKVTEKGKDVELRCDPISGHTALYWYRQSLGQGLEFLIYFQGNSAPDKSGLPSDRFSAERTGGSVSTLTIQRTQQEDSAVYLCASSLLAGTAQYFGPGTRLTVT.

In its sample, this clonotype was seen a few times. The chain employs TRBV7-9 and TRBJ2-3; D remains unclear. The CDR3 runs to 15 residues. The V and J ends lost 1 base and 2 bases respectively, with 10 bases between them. From germline, CDR1 is SEHNR and CDR2 FQNEAQ (reference sequence). CDR3 in DNA: TGTGCCAGCAGCTTAGTAGACACTTACACAGATACGCAGTATTTT. Protein product: CASSLVDTYTDTQYF.

This clonotype has ten or more counts. V gene TRBV6-5 combines with J gene TRBJ1-3; TRBD1 might be the D (5 bases). Looked up from germline, CDR1 is MNHEY and CDR2 is SVGAGI. V lost 2 bases and J 3 bases, leaving 35 bases between the germline ends. There are 23 residues in the CDR3. The DNA for the CDR3 is TGTGCCAGCAGTTACCCGGTTAGGTGGGCGACAGCCCACCTGGACGCCTTTGGAAACACCATATATTTT. Translating gives CASSYPVRWATAHLDAFGNTIYF.

On this clonotype: This could be a read error, since a much larger clone is one nucleotide away. In DNA, the CDR3 is TGTGCCAGCAGGGAAAGACTAACCAATCCCTACGAGCAGTACTTC. This encodes CASRERLTNPYEQYF. The gene calls are TRBV2 and TRBJ2-7, with D possibly being TRBD2 (5 bases). The V end was cut by 6 bases, the J end by 2 bases, with 17 bases between. This CDR3 comprises 15 residues. The germline V gene encodes CDR1 SNHLY and CDR2 FYNNEI.

This clonotype showed up many times. The V call is TRBV7-9, the J call TRBJ1-1, with D unclear. The CDR3 covers 13 residues. The V end lost 0 bases, the J end lost 7 bases, and 9 bases lay between the germline ends. Germline CDR1 is SEHNR and CDR2 is FQNEAQ (reference sequence). CDR3 bases: TGTGCCAGCAGCTTAGCAGGGCGGGGTGAAGCTTTCTTT. Translation: CASSLAGRGEAFF.

This clonotype showed up just a few times. The chain joins TRBV4-1 to TRBJ2-2; 9 bases match TRBD1. The junction had 7 bases not matched to a gene; V was cut back by 0 bases and J by 5 bases. Germline CDR1 is MGHRA and CDR2 is YSYEKL. The CDR3 is 17 residues long. CDR3 sequence reads: CASSQEEQGAMTGELFF. CDR3 coding DNA: TGCGCCAGCAGCCAAGAGGAACAGGGGGCGATGACCGGGGAGCTGTTTTTT.

At least ten counts were recorded for this clonotype. The chain carries TRBV5-5 and TRBJ1-2; D is possibly TRBD1 (5 bases). From germline, CDR1 is SGHKS and CDR2 YYEKEE (reference sequence). The CDR3 consists of 15 residues. The germline V and J ends were trimmed by 4 bases and 2 bases, with 15 bases remaining between them. As DNA, the CDR3 is TGTGCCAGCAGCCCGCAGGCACAGGCCAACTATGGCTACACCTTC. Its protein product is CASSPQAQANYGYTF.

There are many counts of this clonotype. The chain joins TRBV20-1 to TRBJ2-5; 8 nucleotides line up with TRBD2. The germline V gene encodes CDR1 DFQATT and CDR2 SNEGSKA (reference sequence). The CDR3 length is 16 residues. The ends lost 5 bases at V and 3 bases at J; junction bases unmatched: 14. CDR3 sequence (DNA): TGCAGTGCTTCTAGAGATGGCCTAGCGGGTAAAGAGACCCAGTACTTC. Its translation: CSASRDGLAGKETQYF.

This clonotype was recorded many times. This chain joins TRBV30 and TRBJ1-1; TRBD1 might be the D (6 bases). Germline assignment: CDR1 GTSNPN and CDR2 SVGIG (reference sequence). The CDR3 has 14 residues. V was trimmed by 4 bases and J by 1 base, leaving 13 bases between them. The CDR3 is CAWNTGTSNTEAFF. Written as DNA, the CDR3 is TGTGCCTGGAATACCGGGACATCGAACACTGAAGCTTTCTTT.

The chain employs TRBV19 and TRBJ1-2; TRBD1 might be the D (6 bases). Germline CDR1 is LNHDA and CDR2 is SQIVND (reference sequence). V was cut by 4 bases and J by 1 base, with 16 bases left in between. This CDR3 has 16 residues. CDR3 region: CASSTLGRGNNYGYTF. For the CDR3, the DNA is TGTGCCAGTAGTACCTTGGGGAGGGGGAATAACTATGGCTACACCTTC.

The gene calls are TRBV4-2 and TRBJ2-5; TRBD2 is a possible D gene (5 bases). CDR1 is LGHNA and CDR2 is YNFKEQ in the germline V gene. The V and J ends lost 1 base and 2 bases respectively, with 14 bases between them. The CDR3 length is 16 residues. The CDR3 sequence: CASSQAGKNPQETQYF. The CDR3 bases are TGTGCCAGCAGCCAAGCCGGGAAGAATCCACAAGAGACCCAGTACTTC.

This clonotype has a count of ten or more. J is TRBJ2-1 and V is TRBV24-1; the match to TRBD1 covers 7 bases. V shed 3 bases, J shed 10 bases, and the junction held 2 bases outside the gene matches. Germline lookup yields CDR1 KGHDR and CDR2 SFDVKD. This CDR3 has 12 residues. Here the CDR3 reads CATSDPDREQFF. The DNA for the CDR3 is TGTGCCACCAGTGATCCGGACAGGGAGCAGTTCTTC.

About this clonotype itself: A read error may explain this, as a much larger clone is one base away. The conserved closing phenylalanine or tryptophan is absent in this CDR3, likely reflecting a read error. The gene calls are TRBV2 and TRBJ1-5; D is possibly TRBD1 (5 bases). This CDR3 spans 13 amino acids. Germline V gene lookup returns CDR1 SNHLY and CDR2 FYNNEI. V lost 7 bases, J lost 5 bases, and 12 bases lay in between. CDR3 loop: CASIRDGDQPQHL. The CDR3 nucleotides are TGTGCCAGCATAAGGGACGGCGATCAGCCCCAGCATTTA.

The genes are TRBV27 and TRBJ2-7, with D uncertain. The CDR3 contains 13 residues. Germline CDR1 MNHEY, CDR2 SMNVEV (reference sequence). The germline V and J ends were trimmed by 6 bases and 1 base, with 10 bases remaining between them. CDR3 bases: TGTGCCAGCAGACAGATTCAATCCTACGAGCAGTACTTC. Translated: CASRQIQSYEQYF.

The sample holds a few counts of this clonotype. This rearrangement joins TRBV25-1 to TRBJ2-7, with 7 bases identical to TRBD1. Looked up from germline, CDR1 is MGHDK and CDR2 is SYGVNS. J gave up 4 bases and V 4 bases, and 25 bases lay outside the gene matches. This CDR3 contains 20 residues. CDR3 bases: TGTGCCAGCAGTGGAATTGGCTGGGACAGTGGAAGGGAAGCCTTATACGAGCAGTACTTC. Amino acids: CASSGIGWDSGREALYEQYF.

This clonotype was seen at least ten times. J is TRBJ2-5 and V is TRBV7-9, with TRBD2 matching 7 bases. Germline assignment: CDR1 SEHNR and CDR2 FQNEAQ (reference sequence). The CDR3 covers 18 residues. With V trimmed by 5 bases and J by 4 bases, 19 bases remained unmatched. The CDR3 nucleotides are TGTGCCAGCAGCGACCTAAGCATAAGGACTAGTCCGGCAGAGACCCAGTACTTC. It specifies CASSDLSIRTSPAETQYF.

The sample holds many counts of this clonotype. The gene calls are TRBV20-1 and TRBJ2-5, with 11 positions matching TRBD2. The CDR3 contains 15 residues. The germline V gene encodes CDR1 DFQATT and CDR2 SNEGSKA (reference sequence). Trimming cost V 0 bases and J 7 bases; bases outside gene matches: 7. As DNA, the CDR3 is TGCAGTGCTAGAGACGGGACTAGCGGCACCGGGACCCAGTACTTC. Its translation: CSARDGTSGTGTQYF.

This clonotype was observed a few times. The CDR3 is CASIWGTANTGELFF. The CDR3 nucleotides are TGTGCCAGCATTTGGGGCACTGCGAACACCGGGGAGCTGTTTTTT. The chain joins TRBV7-8 to TRBJ2-2; a possible D gene is TRBD1 (5 bases). V was cut by 7 bases and J by 0 bases, with 12 bases left in between. The length of the CDR3 is 15 residues. In germline, CDR1 is SGHVS, CDR2 FQNEAQ.

This clonotype was seen many times. The rearrangement links TRBV7-2 to TRBJ1-2; 7 bases map to TRBD1. Germline values: CDR1 SGHTA, CDR2 FQGNSA. The junction had 2 bases not matched to a gene; V was cut back by 1 base and J by 0 bases. The CDR3 extends over 15 amino acids. CDR3 in amino acids: CASSLGGGPNYGYTF. The CDR3 bases are TGTGCCAGCAGCTTAGGAGGGGGCCCTAACTATGGCTACACCTTC.

In this sample, this clonotype turned up many times. This chain joins TRBV28 and TRBJ2-1; TRBD1 is a possible D gene (6 bases). CDR3 length equals 18 residues. The germline V gene has CDR1 MDHEN and CDR2 SYDVKM. Trimming shortened V by 8 bases and J by 6 bases, and 29 bases separated the two germline ends. CDR3 in amino acids: CASGKGVPSLAGPNEQFF. The CDR3 coding sequence is TGTGCCAGCGGTAAGGGGGTCCCAAGTTTAGCTGGGCCCAATGAGCAGTTCTTC. Combining the CDR3 with reference TRBV28 and TRBJ2-1 gives the whole variable domain DVKVTQSSRYLVKRTGEKVFLECVQDMDHENMFWYRQDPGLGLRLIYFSYDVKMKEKGDIPEGYSVSREKKERFSLILESASTNQTSMYLCASGKGVPSLAGPNEQFFGPGTRLTVL.

This clonotype was counted ten times or more. The chain combines TRBV20-1 with TRBJ2-3, with no clear D. CDR1 DFQATT and CDR2 SNEGSKA come from the germline V gene (reference sequence). Trimming took 6 bases from V and 2 from J, leaving 6 bases between them. The CDR3 covers 11 residues. The chain's CDR3 is CSARHTDTQYF. DNA of the CDR3: TGCAGTGCCCGACACACAGATACGCAGTATTTT.

This clonotype appeared many times. The genes are TRBV7-8 and TRBJ2-7; 7 bases line up with TRBD2. Germline loops: CDR1 SGHVS, CDR2 FQNEAQ. The CDR3 sequence is 13 residues long. V gave up 4 bases and J gave up 2 bases; unmatched junction bases: 2. The CDR3 bases are TGTGCCAGCAGCTCCGCGGGGGCCTACGAGCAGTACTTC. It translates to CASSSAGAYEQYF.

This clonotype showed up many times. J is TRBJ1-1 and V is TRBV7-9; D is ambiguous. V was cut by 3 bases and J by 8 bases, with 7 bases left in between. The CDR3 has 11 residues. Germline V gives CDR1 SEHNR, CDR2 FQNEAQ (reference sequence). CDR3 residues: CASSFEGEAFF. CDR3 nucleotides: TGTGCCAGCAGCTTTGAAGGGGAAGCTTTCTTT.

A word on this clonotype: Since a much larger clone is just one base distant, this may be a read error. The chain recombines TRBV27 with TRBJ2-1; D remains unclear. V was clipped by 4 bases and J by 7 bases, with 11 bases between them. The CDR3 length is 13 residues. Germline lookup yields CDR1 MNHEY and CDR2 SMNVEV (reference sequence). Written as DNA, the CDR3 is TGTGCCAGCAGTTCGTCCGGCCCTAATGAGCAGTTCTTC. Translating gives CASSSSGPNEQFF.

There are a few counts of this clonotype. The chain recombines TRBV7-2 with TRBJ2-1; 7 bases are shared with TRBD2. CDR1 is SGHTA and CDR2 is FQGNSA in the germline V gene. J gave up 6 bases and V 1 base, and 9 bases lay outside the gene matches. There are 16 residues in the CDR3. The CDR3 loop reads CASSLDGRRPFNEQFF. The CDR3 nucleotides read TGTGCCAGCAGCTTAGACGGGAGGCGCCCTTTCAATGAGCAGTTCTTC.

This clonotype has a count of ten or more. This sequence joins TRBV7-9 and TRBJ2-1, with D maybe TRBD1 (6 bases). Germline CDR1 is SEHNR and CDR2 is FQNEAQ (reference sequence). The CDR3 is made up of 15 amino acids. The V gene lost 1 base and the J gene lost 2 bases, with 9 bases spanning the gap. In DNA, the CDR3 is TGTGCCAGCAGCTTAGGACAGGCAACCTACAATGAGCAGTTCTTC. Translating gives CASSLGQATYNEQFF.

This chain uses TRBV12-3 or TRBV12-4 with TRBJ1-2; no firm D call. CDR3 length: 16 amino acids. The V gene lost 1 base and the J gene lost 8 bases, with 20 bases spanning the gap. The CDR3 loop is CASSLDMLLRARGYTF. The DNA for the CDR3 is TGTGCCAGCAGTTTAGATATGTTGCTCCGAGCCCGGGGCTACACCTTC.

This clonotype was seen at least ten times. The chain couples TRBV7-2 to TRBJ2-5; 10 positions match TRBD2. With V trimmed by 5 bases and J by 4 bases, 10 bases remained unmatched. CDR1 is SGHTA, CDR2 FQGNSA, per germline. The CDR3 covers 16 residues. CDR3 in amino acids: CASSPRRLAGAETQYF. The DNA of the CDR3 is TGTGCCAGCAGCCCCCGTAGGCTAGCGGGAGCAGAGACCCAGTACTTC.